A selection of T cell receptor beta chains follows, all from one sample in a study of Graves' ophthalmopathy and Graves' hyperthyroidism. Each CDR3 protein gets one entry after TCRdb re-called the multiplex PCR reads with MiXCR. Among approximately 1.2 million distinct CDR3 sequences, less than 45% were seen once, and the ten largest hold around 10%. Sequencing input: peripheral blood or thyroid tissue (not recorded which). These receptors came from an adult man with Graves' hyperthyroidism. Each CDR3 is given with its conserved first and last residue. The D gene is left open where the match is weak. Part of the rows lack a size; the others show once, few, many or a class for expanded clones.

D gene: .; J gene: TRBJ2-3; V gene: TRBV20-1; clone size: .; CDR3 DNA: TGCAGTGCTACCCTATCGACGGGGAGCCCAGATACGCAGTATTTT; CDR3 protein: CSATLSTGSPDTQYF
D gene: TRBD1; J gene: TRBJ2-7; V gene: TRBV30; clone size: few; CDR3 DNA: TGTGCCTGGAGAGTGGGACAGGTCCGGCCGTACTTC; CDR3 protein: CAWRVGQVRPYF
D gene: TRBD1; J gene: TRBJ1-5; V gene: TRBV28; clone size: .; CDR3 DNA: TGTGCCAGCAGTTTGGGTAGGGGGCGAAGCAATCAGCCCCAGCATTTT; CDR3 protein: CASSLGRGRSNQPQHF
D gene: .; J gene: TRBJ2-7; V gene: TRBV6-5; clone size: few; CDR3 DNA: TGTGCCAGCCGCTTACAGGGAGGGGACGAGCAGTACTTC; CDR3 protein: CASRLQGGDEQYF
D gene: .; J gene: TRBJ2-5; V gene: TRBV12-3/TRBV12-4; clone size: .; CDR3 DNA: TGTGCCAGCAGTCCGAGGATGTACCAAGAGACCCAGTACTTC; CDR3 protein: CASSPRMYQETQYF
D gene: TRBD1; J gene: TRBJ1-3; V gene: TRBV14; clone size: .; CDR3 DNA: TGTGACATCAGGGGGGGAAACACCATATATTTT; CDR3 protein: CDIRGGNTIYF
D gene: TRBD1; J gene: TRBJ2-7; V gene: TRBV29-1; clone size: .; CDR3 DNA: TGCAGCGTTGAACCCTACGACAGGGATAGTAGTGAGCAGTACTTC; CDR3 protein: CSVEPYDRDSSEQYF
D gene: .; J gene: TRBJ1-2; V gene: TRBV29-1; clone size: .; CDR3 DNA: TGCAGCGTTGAGACAGCTCTCTATGGCTACACCTTC; CDR3 protein: CSVETALYGYTF
D gene: .; J gene: TRBJ1-4; V gene: TRBV7-8; clone size: many; CDR3 DNA: TGTGCCAGCAGCTCGTATGCAGACAGTGAAAAACTGTTTTTT; CDR3 protein: CASSSYADSEKLFF
D gene: .; J gene: TRBJ2-2; V gene: TRBV3-1; clone size: few; CDR3 DNA: TGTGCCAGCAGCCAGGAGGGGGTGGTAGGGGAGCTGTTTTTT; CDR3 protein: CASSQEGVVGELFF
D gene: .; J gene: TRBJ1-4; V gene: TRBV4-3; clone size: .; CDR3 DNA: TGCGCCAGCAGCCAAGATCGCGTCCGGGATGAAAAACTGTTTTTT; CDR3 protein: CASSQDRVRDEKLFF
D gene: TRBD2; J gene: TRBJ2-1; V gene: TRBV19; clone size: .; CDR3 DNA: TGTGCCAGTAGTGAAACTAGCGGACCCTACAATGAGCAGTTCTTC; CDR3 protein: CASSETSGPYNEQFF
D gene: .; J gene: TRBJ2-2; V gene: TRBV6-5; clone size: .; CDR3 DNA: TGTGCCAGCCAGGGGGCGGGAGGCACCGGGGAGCTGTTTTTT; CDR3 protein: CASQGAGGTGELFF
D gene: .; J gene: TRBJ1-6; V gene: TRBV4-3; clone size: many; CDR3 DNA: TGCGCCAGCAGCCAAGTACACCCTCCCGAATCACCCCTCCACTTT; CDR3 protein: CASSQVHPPESPLHF
D gene: .; J gene: TRBJ1-3; V gene: TRBV7-9; clone size: .; CDR3 DNA: TGTGCCAGCAGTTACTCGACCCCCCGGGCCACTGGAAACACCATATATTTT; CDR3 protein: CASSYSTPRATGNTIYF
D gene: TRBD2; J gene: TRBJ2-2; V gene: TRBV2; clone size: .; CDR3 DNA: TGTGCCAGCAGCCCGGCTAGCGGCTACAACACCGGGGAGCTGTTTTTT; CDR3 protein: CASSPASGYNTGELFF
D gene: TRBD2; J gene: TRBJ2-7; V gene: TRBV12-3/TRBV12-4; clone size: few; CDR3 DNA: TGTGCCAGCAGTTACTCCGGAATAAGCGGGAAACCCTACGAGCAGTACTTC; CDR3 protein: CASSYSGISGKPYEQYF
D gene: .; J gene: TRBJ1-6; V gene: TRBV5-1; clone size: .; CDR3 DNA: TGCGCCAGCAGCTTCAACCCGGGACACAGCAATTCACCCCTCCACTTT; CDR3 protein: CASSFNPGHSNSPLHF
D gene: .; J gene: TRBJ2-7; V gene: TRBV6-5; clone size: few; CDR3 DNA: TGTGCCAGCAGTTACTTGGGCAGGATGAACTACGAGCAGTACTTC; CDR3 protein: CASSYLGRMNYEQYF
D gene: .; J gene: TRBJ1-6; V gene: TRBV29-1; clone size: many; CDR3 DNA: TGCAGCGTTCTTTCAATTCCCACTAATTCACCCCTCCACTTT; CDR3 protein: CSVLSIPTNSPLHF
D gene: .; J gene: TRBJ1-6; V gene: TRBV6-5; clone size: many; CDR3 DNA: TGTGCCAGCACAAGAGCAGGCGAACATTCACCCCTCCACTTT; CDR3 protein: CASTRAGEHSPLHF
D gene: TRBD1; J gene: TRBJ2-7; V gene: TRBV7-2; clone size: .; CDR3 DNA: TGTGCCAGCAGCATCCTCGGACAGGCCTACGAGCAGTACTTC; CDR3 protein: CASSILGQAYEQYF
D gene: .; J gene: TRBJ1-2; V gene: TRBV15; clone size: .; CDR3 DNA: TGTGTCACCTCCAGGGGTCCCGATGGCTACACCTTC; CDR3 protein: CVTSRGPDGYTF
D gene: .; J gene: TRBJ1-1; V gene: TRBV29-1; clone size: .; CDR3 DNA: TGCAGCGTTGAAGATCGGGGTAGTATCCCTGAAGCTTTCTTT; CDR3 protein: CSVEDRGSIPEAFF
D gene: .; J gene: TRBJ1-5; V gene: TRBV28; clone size: .; CDR3 DNA: TGTGCCAGCAGTTTATCTGGGTGGGACAATCAGCCCCAGCATTTT; CDR3 protein: CASSLSGWDNQPQHF
D gene: .; J gene: TRBJ1-5; V gene: TRBV4-3; clone size: many; CDR3 DNA: TGCGCCAGCAGCCCTTCCGGAAACCAGTGGCCCCAGCATTTT; CDR3 protein: CASSPSGNQWPQHF
D gene: .; J gene: TRBJ2-5; V gene: TRBV25-1; clone size: many; CDR3 DNA: TGTGCCAGCAGTGATCGTAACATTCAAGAGACCCAGTACTTC; CDR3 protein: CASSDRNIQETQYF
D gene: .; J gene: TRBJ1-1; V gene: TRBV29-1; clone size: few; CDR3 DNA: TGCAGCGCAATCGGAGTCGAAGCTTTCTTT; CDR3 protein: CSAIGVEAFF
D gene: .; J gene: TRBJ1-5; V gene: TRBV5-8; clone size: many; CDR3 DNA: TGTGCCAGCAGCTTGCGACGGGACGGGAGCAATCAGCCCCAGCATTTT; CDR3 protein: CASSLRRDGSNQPQHF
D gene: TRBD1; J gene: TRBJ1-5; V gene: TRBV19; clone size: once; CDR3 DNA: TGTGCCAGTAGTATCGGGACAGGGGTTGTGACCCAGCATTTT; CDR3 protein: CASSIGTGVVTQHF
D gene: .; J gene: TRBJ1-6; V gene: TRBV7-6; clone size: many; CDR3 DNA: TGTGCCAGCAGCCCCGTCGGGGGTAATTCACCCCTCCACTTT; CDR3 protein: CASSPVGGNSPLHF
D gene: .; J gene: TRBJ1-5; V gene: TRBV6-5; clone size: .; CDR3 DNA: TGTGCCAGCAGTCCACGGAGACTAGCCCAAGAGACCCAGCATTTT; CDR3 protein: CASSPRRLAQETQHF
D gene: .; J gene: TRBJ2-5; V gene: TRBV5-1; clone size: many; CDR3 DNA: TGCGCCAGCACACAGGGGAGGGAGACCCAGTACTTC; CDR3 protein: CASTQGRETQYF
D gene: .; J gene: TRBJ1-6; V gene: TRBV2; clone size: many; CDR3 DNA: TGTGCCAGCGGAGGGGAGGGTTTTCGTTCACCCCTCCACTTT; CDR3 protein: CASGGEGFRSPLHF
D gene: TRBD2; J gene: TRBJ2-7; V gene: TRBV20-1; clone size: .; CDR3 DNA: TGCAGTGCTCTTAGCGGGAGGGCCTACGAGCAGTACTTC; CDR3 protein: CSALSGRAYEQYF
D gene: .; J gene: TRBJ2-7; V gene: TRBV25-1; clone size: many; CDR3 DNA: TGTGCCAGCAGTGAAGTTTTCCTCTACGAGCAGTACTTC; CDR3 protein: CASSEVFLYEQYF
D gene: .; J gene: TRBJ2-3; V gene: TRBV15; clone size: .; CDR3 DNA: TGTGCCACCAGCAGAGACAGACTAGTGGATACGCAGTATTTT; CDR3 protein: CATSRDRLVDTQYF
D gene: .; J gene: TRBJ1-1; V gene: TRBV6-5; clone size: many; CDR3 DNA: TGTGCCAGCAGGGACGAAGGGAAAGGCAACACTGAAGCTTTCTTT; CDR3 protein: CASRDEGKGNTEAFF